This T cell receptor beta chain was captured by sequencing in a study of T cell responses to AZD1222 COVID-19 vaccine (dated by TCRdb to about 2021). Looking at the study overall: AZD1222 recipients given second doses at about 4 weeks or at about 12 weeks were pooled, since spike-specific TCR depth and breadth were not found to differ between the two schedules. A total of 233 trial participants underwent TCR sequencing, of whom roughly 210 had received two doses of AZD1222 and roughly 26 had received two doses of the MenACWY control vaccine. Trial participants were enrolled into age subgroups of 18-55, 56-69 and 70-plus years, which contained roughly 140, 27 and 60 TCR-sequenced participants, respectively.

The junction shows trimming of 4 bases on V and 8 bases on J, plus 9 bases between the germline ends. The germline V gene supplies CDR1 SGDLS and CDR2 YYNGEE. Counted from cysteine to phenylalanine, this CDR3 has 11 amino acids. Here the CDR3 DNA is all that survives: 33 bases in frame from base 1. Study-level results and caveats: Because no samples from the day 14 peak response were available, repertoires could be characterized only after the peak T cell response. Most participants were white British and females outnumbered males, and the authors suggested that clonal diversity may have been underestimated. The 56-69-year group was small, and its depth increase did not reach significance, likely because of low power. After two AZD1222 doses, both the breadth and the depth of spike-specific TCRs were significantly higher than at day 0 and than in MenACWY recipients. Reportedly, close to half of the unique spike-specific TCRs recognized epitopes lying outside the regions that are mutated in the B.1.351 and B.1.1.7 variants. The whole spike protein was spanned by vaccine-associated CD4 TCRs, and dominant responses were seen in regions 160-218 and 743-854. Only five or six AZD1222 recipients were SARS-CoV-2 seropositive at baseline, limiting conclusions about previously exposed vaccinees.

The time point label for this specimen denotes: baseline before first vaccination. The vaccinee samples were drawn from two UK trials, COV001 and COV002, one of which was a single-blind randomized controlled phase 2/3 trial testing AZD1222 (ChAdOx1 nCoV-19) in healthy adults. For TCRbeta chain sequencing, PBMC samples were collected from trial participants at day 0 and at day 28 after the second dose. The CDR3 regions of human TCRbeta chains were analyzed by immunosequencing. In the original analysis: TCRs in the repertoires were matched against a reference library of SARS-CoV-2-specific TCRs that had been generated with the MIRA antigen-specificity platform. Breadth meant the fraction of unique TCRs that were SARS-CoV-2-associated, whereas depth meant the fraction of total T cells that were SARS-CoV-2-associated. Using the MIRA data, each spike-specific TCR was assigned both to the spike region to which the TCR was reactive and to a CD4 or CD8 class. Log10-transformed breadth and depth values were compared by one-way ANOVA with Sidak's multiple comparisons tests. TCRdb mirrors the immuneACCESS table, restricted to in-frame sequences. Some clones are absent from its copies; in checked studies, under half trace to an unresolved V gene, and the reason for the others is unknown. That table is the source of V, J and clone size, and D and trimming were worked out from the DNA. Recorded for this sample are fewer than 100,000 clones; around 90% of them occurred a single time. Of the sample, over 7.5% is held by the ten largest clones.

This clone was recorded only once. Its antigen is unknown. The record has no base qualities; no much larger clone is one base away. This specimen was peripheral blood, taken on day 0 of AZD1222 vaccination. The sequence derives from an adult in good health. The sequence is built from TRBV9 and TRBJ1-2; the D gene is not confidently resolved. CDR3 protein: CASSQNDGYTF. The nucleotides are TGTGCCAGCAGCCAAAATGACGGCTACACCTTC.